This T cell receptor (beta chain) was recorded in a study of blood T cell repertoires in COVID-19. Study-level information: COVID-19 samples collected from the United States, Italy and Spain covered acute and convalescent phases. Sources were T cells, B-cell-depleted T cells, or PBMCs; the material itself was cDNA or gDNA.

V lost 1 base and J 6 bases, leaving 7 bases between the germline ends. Germline CDR1 and CDR2: SGHNT and YYREEE (reference sequence). This CDR3 has 12 residues. Under the authors' procedure: Estimation of nucleated cell counts relied on the amplification of reference gene primers. Repertoires were generated with immunoSEQ multiplex PCR, while TCRdb's copy carries only in-frame clones and drops some. That table gives V, J and clone size, and the DNA gave D and trimming. This sample has approximately 81,000 clones, with roughly 91% found just once. This chain links TRBV5-4 with TRBJ1-2; no reliable D call. The receptor's source is a woman aged 50 to 60 in a cohort sampled during active COVID-19. Sample: peripheral blood. The CDR3 loop reads CASSLPGDGYTF. As DNA, the CDR3 is TGTGCCAGCAGCTTGCCGGGTGATGGCTACACCTTC. Full variable domain (missing parts from reference TRBV5-4 and TRBJ1-2): ETGVTQSPTHLIKTRGQQVTLRCSSQSGHNTVSWYQQALGQGPQFIFQYYREEENGRGNFPPRFSGLQFPNYSSELNVNALELDDSALYLCASSLPGDGYTFGSGTRLTVV.